These 18 T cell receptor beta chains came from one sample sequenced in a study of blood T cell repertoires in COVID-19. Assay used: immunoSEQ multiplex PCR; TCRdb lists only in-frame clones, some missing. Of more than 300,000 clones listed, 90% are singletons. The sequencing input was PBMCs or T cells enriched from blood (not recorded which). The receptors here all came from a woman aged 25 to 39 who had been exposed to COVID-19.

CDR3 coding DNA: TGTGCCAGCAGCATGGGACAGAACACTGAAGCTTTCTTT. It codes for CASSMGQNTEAFF. This chain connects TRBV12-3 or TRBV12-4 to TRBJ1-1; the D gene is possibly TRBD1 (6 bases). V was pared by 6 bases and J by 1 base, with 9 bases between. This CDR3 contains 13 residues.

The V gene is TRBV9, the J gene TRBJ2-7; 10 nucleotides agree with TRBD2. There are 16 residues in the CDR3. V shed 0 bases and J 12 bases; nucleotides not matched to a gene: 15. Germline V gives CDR1 SGDLS, CDR2 YYNGEE. The CDR3 region is CASSVVASGGPDGLYF. Here the CDR3 DNA reads TGTGCCAGCAGCGTAGTGGCTAGCGGGGGACCCGACGGACTGTACTTC.

The chain carries TRBV5-5 and TRBJ1-1; 7 bases fit TRBD1. V shed 0 bases, J shed 0 bases, and the junction held 5 bases outside the gene matches. Looked up from germline, CDR1 is SGHKS and CDR2 is YYEKEE (reference sequence). CDR3 length: 16 residues. The DNA of the CDR3 is TGTGCCAGCAGCTTGGGCGTACAGGGGATGAACACTGAAGCTTTCTTT. Translated: CASSLGVQGMNTEAFF.

V is TRBV10-3 and J is TRBJ1-1; 8 bases map to TRBD1. This CDR3 region has 14 residues. Germline CDR1 is ENHRY and CDR2 is SYGVKD. J was trimmed by 1 base and V by 6 bases; bases with no gene match: 4. The CDR3: CAIRTGAQNTEAFF. The CDR3 DNA follows: TGTGCCATCAGGACAGGGGCCCAGAACACTGAAGCTTTCTTT.

The chain is built from TRBV20-1 and TRBJ2-3; D might be TRBD2 (7 bases). CDR3 size: 18 residues. CDR1 and CDR2 from the germline V gene are DFQATT and SNEGSKA (reference sequence). V was shortened by 3 bases and J by 2 bases, with 24 bases between the two germline ends. The chain's CDR3 is CSASGGALGRGPTDTQYF. DNA for the CDR3: TGCAGTGCTAGTGGGGGGGCACTAGGGCGGGGGCCCACAGATACGCAGTATTTT.

This clone occurred once. The V and J genes are TRBV4-3 and TRBJ1-2, with D possibly matching TRBD1 (6 bases). The V gene lost 4 bases and the J gene lost 4 bases, with 19 bases spanning the gap. CDR1 is LGHNA and CDR2 is YSLEER in the germline V gene. The CDR3 extends over 16 amino acids. The CDR3 nucleotides read TGCGCCAGCAGCCGATATGGACAGTTTGAAGGCTATGGCTACACCTTC. Translated, it gives CASSRYGQFEGYGYTF.

The rearrangement links TRBV5-1 to TRBJ2-3; possible D gene TRBD1, 6 bases. The CDR3 consists of 15 residues. CDR1 is SGHRS and CDR2 is YFSETQ in the germline V gene. V gave up 2 bases and J gave up 0 bases, with 10 bases separating them. The CDR3 region has the DNA TGCGCCAGCAGCTTTATTGGGGGCAGCACAGATACGCAGTATTTT. Its translation: CASSFIGGSTDTQYF.

V usage is TRBV9 and J usage is TRBJ1-2, with TRBD1 as a possible D gene (5 bases). Per the germline V gene, CDR1 is SGDLS and CDR2 is YYNGEE. V was shortened by 3 bases and J by 4 bases, with 16 bases between the two germline ends. CDR3 length equals 15 residues. CDR3 loop: CASSAKEGIPYGYTF. Written as DNA, the CDR3 is TGTGCCAGCAGCGCAAAGGAGGGGATCCCCTATGGCTACACCTTC. The full variable domain, rest sourced from reference TRBV9 and TRBJ1-2, is DSGVTQTPKHLITATGQRVTLRCSPRSGDLSVYWYQQSLDQGLQFLIQYYNGEERAKGNILERFSAQQFPDLHSELNLSSLELGDSALYFCASSAKEGIPYGYTFGSGTRLTVV.

A few counts support this clone. The chain joins TRBV11-2 to TRBJ2-7; tentative D call: TRBD2 (6 bases). Germline V lookup: CDR1 SGHAT, CDR2 FQNNGV. The CDR3 spans 19 residues. V lost 1 base and J lost 1, with 23 bases in between. The CDR3 sequence is CASSLVSLAGRKLSYEQYF. The DNA of the CDR3 is TGTGCCAGCAGCTTAGTTTCGCTGGCGGGGAGAAAATTATCCTACGAGCAGTACTTC.

The chain combines TRBV2 with TRBJ1-2, with D possibly being TRBD1 (5 bases). Trimming pared 5 bases from V and 5 bases from J, leaving 15 bases between. The CDR3 extends over 14 amino acids. The germline gives CDR1 SNHLY, CDR2 FYNNEI. CDR3 protein: CASSKGWVGYGYTF. The CDR3 nucleotides are TGTGCCAGCAGTAAGGGGTGGGTAGGATATGGCTACACCTTC. Filled out from reference TRBV2 and TRBJ1-2, the complete variable domain reads EPEVTQTPSHQVTQMGQEVILRCVPISNHLYFYWYRQILGQKVEFLVSFYNNEISEKSEIFDDQFSVERPDGSNFTLKIRSTKLEDSAMYFCASSKGWVGYGYTFGSGTRLTVV.

The sample holds a few counts of this clone. The V gene is TRBV4-2, the J gene TRBJ1-1, with D possibly being TRBD1 (6 bases). V was cut by 0 bases and J by 8 bases, with 10 bases left in between. The CDR3 runs to 13 residues. Germline CDR1 is LGHNA and CDR2 is YNFKEQ. CDR3 in DNA: TGTGCCAGCAGCCAAGAGGGGGCCCGCGAAGCTTTCTTT. This translates into CASSQEGAREAFF.

This clone has just one count. The chain carries TRBV6-2 or TRBV6-3 and TRBJ1-2, with TRBD1 matching over 7 bases. This CDR3 is built from 15 residues. Germline assignment: CDR1 MNHEY and CDR2 SVGEGT. V lost 5 bases, J lost 2 bases, and 8 bases stayed unmatched. The CDR3 sequence is CASSDRTGSNYGYTF. The CDR3 coding sequence is TGTGCCAGCAGTGATCGGACAGGATCCAACTATGGCTACACCTTC.

V is TRBV5-5 and J is TRBJ1-1; no reliable D call. CDR3 length: 11 amino acids. The ends were cut back, 3 bases at V and 5 bases at J, with 5 bases in the middle. Germline V lookup: CDR1 SGHKS, CDR2 YYEKEE (reference sequence). The CDR3 spells CASSYITEAFF. The CDR3 region has the DNA TGTGCCAGCAGCTACATAACTGAAGCTTTCTTT.

The chain has TRBV7-6 and TRBJ2-5, with TRBD1 matching 9 bases. V was clipped by 1 base and J by 5 bases; unmatched bases: 5. CDR3 length equals 15 residues. Germline CDR1 reads SGHVS; CDR2 reads FNYEAQ. Here the CDR3 reads CASSLETGGDETQYF. The CDR3 DNA sequence: TGTGCCAGCAGCTTAGAGACAGGGGGTGATGAGACCCAGTACTTC.

This clone was picked up one time. The chain has TRBV18 and TRBJ1-1; D perhaps matches TRBD1 (6 bases). V lost 3 bases and J lost 9, with 11 bases in between. This CDR3 contains 12 residues. The germline V gene has CDR1 KGHSH and CDR2 LQKENI. CDR3 bases: TGTGCCAGCTCACCTATCACAGGGCAAGCTTTCTTT. Encoded protein: CASSPITGQAFF.

This chain joins TRBV15 and TRBJ1-5; 10 nucleotides match TRBD1. Germline trimming cut 6 bases from V and 4 bases from J; bases unmatched to any gene: 6. This CDR3 has 15 amino acids. Looked up from germline, CDR1 is LNHNV and CDR2 is YYDKDF (reference sequence). The CDR3 protein is CATSTDRGINQPQHF. CDR3 coding DNA: TGTGCCACCAGTACGGACAGGGGGATTAATCAGCCCCAGCATTTT.

V is TRBV30 and J is TRBJ2-7; D remains unclear. The CDR3 extends over 11 amino acids. Germline CDR1 reads GTSNPN; CDR2 reads SVGIG (reference sequence). Between the trimmed V and J ends, which lost 2 bases and 1 base, there was a span of 3 bases. The CDR3 region has the DNA TGTGCCTGGAGTCAGTCCTACGAGCAGTACTTC. It is translated as CAWSQSYEQYF.

The chain couples TRBV7-3 to TRBJ1-6; D remains unclear. Germline CDR1 reads SGHTA; CDR2 reads FQGTGA. V was cut by 3 bases and J by 7 bases, with 13 bases left in between. The CDR3 has 15 residues. CDR3 protein: CASSFAGLGNSPLHF. CDR3 in DNA: TGTGCCAGCAGCTTCGCAGGACTAGGGAATTCACCCCTCCACTTT.